This T cell receptor (beta chain) was captured by sequencing in a study of shared clonotypes between healthy human individuals (dated by TCRdb to the early 2020s). Notes on the research overall: The cohort comprised a couple of women and a few men aged 18 to 49 years. Libraries were prepared and TCR repertoires were sequenced by different laboratories using diverse techniques, in order to increase sequencing depth and limit assay-specific biases. Per donor, three plates each were used for CD4 naive and CD4 memory, two for CD8 naive, and one for CD8 memory. Blood TCR repertoires of five healthy adults were deeply sequenced to estimate repertoire size and the extent of clonotype sharing between individuals. Per donor, leukapheresis produced somewhere between about 0.94 and 9.5 billion PBMCs.

Findings and caveats that apply to the study as a whole: Sampling was restricted to blood, and TCR repertoires in tissues likely differ from the TCR repertoires found in blood. Even with the large sequencing depth, rarefaction of the sorted-subset datasets indicated that sequencing was incomplete. Estimated clonotype richness was generally larger for naive than for memory subsets. Compared with non-shared clonotypes, the clonotypes found in all four sorted-subset donors had higher generation probabilities. Because the study included a small number of donors, the genetic and exposure-history diversity represented was limited. Pairwise subsampling led to the expectation that sequencing depth would affect the degree of clonotype sharing among donors. Sharing across four donors was observed for about 4.8% of naive CD4, under 4% of naive CD8, 2% to 2.5% of memory CD4, and over 0.3% of memory CD8 clonotypes.

Counted from cysteine to phenylalanine, this CDR3 has 15 amino acids. Only the CDR3 portion is preserved as DNA: 45 bases, with reading frame beginning at the first base. A distance of 15 bases separates the germline ends of V and J, which lose 6 bases and 3 bases respectively. The germline V gene yields SGHVS for CDR1 and FQNEAQ for CDR2. Donors were healthy HIV-negative adults with no recently reported acute infections or vaccinations. All donors were Caucasian adults living in Nashville, Tennessee, USA. CD4+ T cells were enriched by magnetic negative selection, after which naive cells were positively selected on CD45RA and the negative fraction was taken as the memory subset. After blood collection by leukapheresis, PBMCs were isolated using Ficoll-Histopaque density gradient centrifugation and then cryopreserved in the vapor phase of liquid nitrogen. Purity and quantity of every magnetically sorted T cell population were checked by analytical flow cytometry. Each sorted fraction had its genomic DNA isolated and then quantified by UV absorbance on a Nanodrop 2000c.

This clone showed up just once. It lacks a known antigen. The input lacks base qualities; no much larger clone sits a single base away. TCR CDR3 regions were amplified from genomic DNA by multiplex PCR using the deep immunoSEQ assay. Genomic DNA extracted from each cell subset was distributed evenly over all wells of several immunoSEQ 96-well plates, and each plate served as one replicate. Each replicate PCR for sorted subsets received around 0.2 ug genomic DNA, equal to about 30,000 T cell genomes. The purified libraries were quantified using a Qubit 3.0 fluorometer, sized with a Bioanalyzer 2100, and then quantified again using the KAPA Library Quantification kit. Each immunoSEQ 96-well plate was sequenced on its own single-read 150-cycle Illumina NextSeq 550 flow cell. The authors' analysis ran thus. Because the immunoSEQ output included only junctional sequences and no quality scores, the filtering could not be the same as the filtering used for full-length reads. Sequences were annotated with PyIR, a Python wrapper for IgBLAST v1.9, and V/J genes and CDR3 were assigned using IMGT germline references. Reads were filtered out if the reads had weak V/J assignments (E-value above 1e-6), no CDR3, stop codons, out-of-frame junctions, or ambiguous translated residues. V3J clonotypes were defined by identical inferred V gene, J gene, and CDR3 amino acid sequence. To compute the percentage overlap between repertoires, the number of shared unique clonotypes was divided by the size of the smaller repertoire. Three approaches were used to assess repertoire richness: RTK rarefaction, the Chao1 estimator, and Recon v2.1 estimates of unobserved clonotypes. For all TCRbeta clonotypes obtained by the gDNA method from a few donors, generation probabilities were computed with OLGA. TCRdb provides this immuneACCESS table in a form limited to in-frame rearrangements. Some clones are lacking; in checked studies, under half of them reflect an unresolved V gene, and why the rest are absent is not known. The V and J calls and clone size come from that table; D and trimming were worked out from the DNA. The sample table contains just over 2,000,000 clones; only one count was recorded for 90% to 95% of them. Clones ranked in the top ten supply around 0.13% of the sample.

The sequence was obtained from a man between 18 and 29 years old in good health. The specimen was naive CD4+ T cells sorted from blood. This sample's cell subset or site label indicates: CD45RA+ positively selected. The rearranged segments are TRBV7-8 and TRBJ1-5; the D gene is possibly TRBD1, with 6 bases matching. This receptor carries the CDR3 CASSTQGRYNQPQHF. The bases are TGTGCCAGCAGTACTCAGGGGAGGTACAATCAGCCCCAGCATTTT.